This T cell receptor beta chain comes out of a study of T cell repertoires in cytomegalovirus infection. Study-wide context: Researchers turned to recently identified HLA-C-restricted CMV epitopes as well as well-studied HLA-B-restricted ones. Study results and caveats: The ex vivo response was dominated by HLA-C-restricted CMV-specific TCR beta clonotypes.

TCRdb reanalysed the reads using MiXCR and keeps one entry per CDR3 protein. The data hold some 900,000 distinct CDR3 sequences, with 32% observed a single time. About this clonotype: The antigen is not known.

The CDR3 is 15 amino acids. Trimming pared 4 bases from V and 4 bases from J, leaving 17 bases between. The germline CDR1 and CDR2 sequences are MNHEY and SMNVEV (reference sequence). This specimen was cultured CD8+ T cells from PBMCs, taken from culture after CMV antigen stimulation. The sequence was collected from a human donor in good health (CMV status not recorded). Some clones in this sample may be carry-over from other donors' samples. V gene TRBV27 combines with J gene TRBJ2-7; weak D call: TRBD2 (6 bases). Written as DNA, the CDR3 is TGTGCCAGCAGTTCCCTCTGGAGGGTGCAATACGAGCAGTACGTC. It yields the protein CASSSLWRVQYEQYV.